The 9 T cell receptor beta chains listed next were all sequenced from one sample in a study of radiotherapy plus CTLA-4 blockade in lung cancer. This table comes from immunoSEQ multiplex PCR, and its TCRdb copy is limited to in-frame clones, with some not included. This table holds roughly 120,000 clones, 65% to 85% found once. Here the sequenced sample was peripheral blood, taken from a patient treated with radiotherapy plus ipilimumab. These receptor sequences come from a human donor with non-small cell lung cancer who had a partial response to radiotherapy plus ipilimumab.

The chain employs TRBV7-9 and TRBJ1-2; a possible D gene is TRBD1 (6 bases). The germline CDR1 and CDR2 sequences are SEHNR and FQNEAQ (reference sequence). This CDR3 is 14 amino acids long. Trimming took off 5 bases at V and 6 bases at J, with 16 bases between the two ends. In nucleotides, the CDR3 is TGTGCCAGCAGCCAAATACAGGGTTGGCATGGCTACACCTTC. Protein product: CASSQIQGWHGYTF.

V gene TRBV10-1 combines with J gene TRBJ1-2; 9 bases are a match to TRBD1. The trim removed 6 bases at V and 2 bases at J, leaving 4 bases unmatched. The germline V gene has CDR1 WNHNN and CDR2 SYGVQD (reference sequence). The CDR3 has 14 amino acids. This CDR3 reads CASSRTGENYGYTF. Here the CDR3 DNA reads TGCGCCAGCAGCCGGACAGGGGAGAACTATGGCTACACCTTC.

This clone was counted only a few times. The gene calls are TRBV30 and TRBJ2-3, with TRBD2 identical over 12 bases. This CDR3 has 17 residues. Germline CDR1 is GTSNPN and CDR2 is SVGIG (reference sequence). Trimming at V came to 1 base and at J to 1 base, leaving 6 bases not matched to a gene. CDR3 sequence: CAWSGLAGVTGTDTQYF. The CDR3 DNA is TGTGCCTGGAGTGGACTAGCGGGAGTGACTGGCACAGATACGCAGTATTTT.

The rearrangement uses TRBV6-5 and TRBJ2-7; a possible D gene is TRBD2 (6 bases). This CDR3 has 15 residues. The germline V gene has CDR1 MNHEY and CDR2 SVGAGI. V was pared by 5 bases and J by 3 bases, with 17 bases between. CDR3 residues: CASSIEPGLRYEQYF. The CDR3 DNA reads TGTGCCAGCAGTATTGAACCGGGACTCCGCTACGAGCAGTACTTC.

The CDR3 bases are TGTGCCAGCAGTGAAGGAGTTCTCCGGGGAAATGAAAAACTGTTTTTT. Amino acid sequence: CASSEGVLRGNEKLFF. The chain links TRBV2 to TRBJ1-4; D not certain. Germline CDR1 is SNHLY and CDR2 is FYNNEI. This CDR3 region has 16 residues. V was cut by 1 base and J by 5 bases, with 14 bases left in between.

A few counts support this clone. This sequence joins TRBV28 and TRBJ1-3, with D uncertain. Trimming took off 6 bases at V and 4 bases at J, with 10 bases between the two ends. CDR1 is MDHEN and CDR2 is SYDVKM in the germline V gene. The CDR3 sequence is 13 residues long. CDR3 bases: TGTGCCAGCAGGGTACCTGGCGGAAACACCATATATTTT. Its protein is CASRVPGGNTIYF.

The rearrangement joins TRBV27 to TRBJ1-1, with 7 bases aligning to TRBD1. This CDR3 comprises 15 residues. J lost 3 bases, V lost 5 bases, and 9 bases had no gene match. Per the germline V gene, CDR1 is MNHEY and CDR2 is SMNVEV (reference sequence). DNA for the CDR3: TGTGCCAGCAGTAACTACAGGGGTCAAGACACTGAAGCTTTCTTT. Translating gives CASSNYRGQDTEAFF.

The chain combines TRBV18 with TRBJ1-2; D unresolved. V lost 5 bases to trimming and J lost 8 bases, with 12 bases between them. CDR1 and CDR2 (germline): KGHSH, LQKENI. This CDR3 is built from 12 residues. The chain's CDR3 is CASSREKEGYTF. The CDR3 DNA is TGTGCCAGCTCAAGGGAGAAGGAAGGCTACACCTTC.

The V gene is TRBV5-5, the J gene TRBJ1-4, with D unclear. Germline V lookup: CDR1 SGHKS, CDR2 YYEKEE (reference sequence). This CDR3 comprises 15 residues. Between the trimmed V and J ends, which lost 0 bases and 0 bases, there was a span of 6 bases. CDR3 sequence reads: CASSLGGTTNEKLFF. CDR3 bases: TGTGCCAGCAGCTTGGGCGGGACAACTAATGAAAAACTGTTTTTT. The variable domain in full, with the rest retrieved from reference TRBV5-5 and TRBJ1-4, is DAGVTQSPTHLIKTRGQQVTLRCSPISGHKSVSWYQQVLGQGPQFIFQYYEKEERGRGNFPDRFSARQFPNYSSELNVNALLLGDSALYLCASSLGGTTNEKLFFGSGTQLSVL.